Reported below is one T cell receptor beta chain. What antigen it recognizes has not been identified. No much larger clone exists at a distance of one base, and base qualities are not known. The source of the sample is a study of cytotoxic CD8 clonotypes in ibrutinib-treated CLL (dated by TCRdb to the early 2020s). General notes on the study: The cohort had 11 relapsed/refractory and 15 treatment-naive patients; fewer than 18 were IGHV unmutated. Partial responses were observed in roughly 24 patients and complete responses in 2; after a median follow-up of around 68 months, remission was maintained in around 14 patients and progression was observed in roughly 12. Response samples were taken after a median of 12 months on treatment, ranging from about 6 to 36 months. On average, each sample yielded 255,043 productive templates and roughly 95,000 productive rearrangements. Of the 90 or so participants in the trial, approximately 26 had longitudinal samples available. Cryopreserved peripheral blood mononuclear cells were obtained prior to treatment, at the time of response, and at either disease progression or sustained remission. Every remission and progressive disease sample was obtained while ibrutinib was still being received by the patients. What the authors observed across the whole study: Public clonotypes were rare and either contracted or stayed stable during treatment, and the rise in clonality at ibrutinib response reflected the expansion of private clonotypes. Lymph node repertoires were not examined, and the timing of sampling was not matched between patients in sustained remission and those whose disease progressed. At baseline, clonality was higher than in age-matched healthy donors and showed a strong correlation with circulating CD8+ T-cell counts. Clonality increased at ibrutinib response, stayed stable in sustained remission, and fell back toward baseline at progression.

Reading from cysteine to phenylalanine, the CDR3 counts 20 amino acids. Only the CDR3 part of the read is kept: 60 bases, read in frame from the first base. The germline V gene encodes CDR1 MNHEY and CDR2 SMNVEV (reference sequence). Trimming leaves V shorter by 8 bases and J shorter by 0 bases, with the junction holding 21 bases beyond the gene matches. According to the study, the label for this sample's time point signals: progressive disease on ibrutinib. Around 1.8 micrograms of genomic DNA were extracted from cryopreserved PBMCs for TCR beta library preparation. Longitudinal blood samples from CLL patients on ibrutinib monotherapy underwent high-throughput TCR beta sequencing. The patients were enrolled in a single-center, open-label phase 2 trial of ibrutinib monotherapy. Each clonotype received, on average, around 10x coverage in deep resolution sequencing performed on a MiSeq, where the target depth lay between 1 in 1 million and 1 in 200,000 T cells. The immunoSEQ hsTCRB Kit was used to generate the TCR beta libraries. The authors processed their data as follows. The data were analyzed with ImmunoSEQ Analyzer and ImmunoSEQ Data Assistant, and V, D and J gene assignments followed IMGT definitions. Clonality, which ranges from 0 to 1, was calculated as one minus the normalized Shannon entropy of productive rearrangement frequencies. Public clonotype analysis was restricted to overrepresented clonotypes comprising at least 0.05% of each patient's repertoire. Some 14 age-matched healthy donor repertoires from immuneACCESS served as clonality controls. As stored in TCRdb, this immuneACCESS dataset retains in-frame rearrangements with V and J assigned. A fraction of the clones does not appear; measured against another copy, unresolved V genes explain less than half of the discrepancy, and the remainder lacks a known reason. Clonal size and the V and J genes are those of that table, whereas D and trimming came from the DNA. For this sample the table gives 35,000 to 40,000 clones, of which around 70% were detected only once. Around 10% of the sample is in the top ten clones.

The clonotype comes from a human donor with chronic lymphocytic leukemia. The starting material was PBMCs, obtained at disease progression, from a patient treated with ibrutinib. The chain uses TRBV27 and TRBJ2-1; 8 bases in between match TRBD1. The DNA reads TGTGCCAGCGTTTCGACCATCCGACTAGGGGACAGGAGCTCCTACAATGAGCAGTTCTTC. It translates to CASVSTIRLGDRSSYNEQFF.